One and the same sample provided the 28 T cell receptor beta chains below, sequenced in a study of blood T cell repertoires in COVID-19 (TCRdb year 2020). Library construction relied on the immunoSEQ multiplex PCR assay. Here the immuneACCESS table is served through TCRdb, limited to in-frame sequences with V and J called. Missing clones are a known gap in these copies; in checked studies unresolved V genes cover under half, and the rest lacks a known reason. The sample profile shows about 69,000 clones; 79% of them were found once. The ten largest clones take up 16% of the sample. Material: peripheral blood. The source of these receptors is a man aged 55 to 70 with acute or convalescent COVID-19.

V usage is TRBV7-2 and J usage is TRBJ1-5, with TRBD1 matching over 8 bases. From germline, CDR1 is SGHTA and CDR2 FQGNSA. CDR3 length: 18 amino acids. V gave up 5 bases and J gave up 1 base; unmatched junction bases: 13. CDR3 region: CASSEDRVTYLSNQPQHF. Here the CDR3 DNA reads TGTGCCAGCAGCGAGGACAGGGTGACCTATTTAAGCAATCAGCCCCAGCATTTT.

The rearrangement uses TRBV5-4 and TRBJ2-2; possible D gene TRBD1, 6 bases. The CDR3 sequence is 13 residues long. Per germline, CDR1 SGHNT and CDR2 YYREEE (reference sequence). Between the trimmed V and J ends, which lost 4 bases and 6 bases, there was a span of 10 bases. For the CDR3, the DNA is TGTGCCAGCAGCACTACAGGGTCCGGGGAGCTGTTTTTT. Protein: CASSTTGSGELFF.

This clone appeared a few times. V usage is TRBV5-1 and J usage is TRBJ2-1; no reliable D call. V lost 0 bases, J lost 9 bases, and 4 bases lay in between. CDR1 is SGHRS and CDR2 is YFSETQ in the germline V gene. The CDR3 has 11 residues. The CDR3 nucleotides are TGCGCCAGCAGCTTGGACTTTGAGCAGTTCTTC. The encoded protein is CASSLDFEQFF.

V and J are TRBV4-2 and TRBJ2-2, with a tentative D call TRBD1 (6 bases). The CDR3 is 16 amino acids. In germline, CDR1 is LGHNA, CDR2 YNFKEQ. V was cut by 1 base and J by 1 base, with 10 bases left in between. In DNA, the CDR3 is TGTGCCAGCAGCCAAGCGAGACAGGTGAACACCGGGGAGCTGTTTTTT. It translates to CASSQARQVNTGELFF.

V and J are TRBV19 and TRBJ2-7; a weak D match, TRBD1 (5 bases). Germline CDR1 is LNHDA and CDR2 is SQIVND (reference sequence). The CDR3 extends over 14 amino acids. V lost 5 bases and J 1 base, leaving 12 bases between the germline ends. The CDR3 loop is CASSLNQGSYEQYF. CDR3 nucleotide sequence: TGTGCCAGTAGTCTCAACCAGGGATCCTACGAGCAGTACTTC.

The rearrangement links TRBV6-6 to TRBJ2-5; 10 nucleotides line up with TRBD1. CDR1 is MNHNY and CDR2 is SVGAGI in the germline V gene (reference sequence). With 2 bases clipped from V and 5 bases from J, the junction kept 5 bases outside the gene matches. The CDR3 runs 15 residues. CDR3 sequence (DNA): TGTGCCAGCAGTTACAGGACAGGGGGTCCGGAGACCCAGTACTTC. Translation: CASSYRTGGPETQYF.

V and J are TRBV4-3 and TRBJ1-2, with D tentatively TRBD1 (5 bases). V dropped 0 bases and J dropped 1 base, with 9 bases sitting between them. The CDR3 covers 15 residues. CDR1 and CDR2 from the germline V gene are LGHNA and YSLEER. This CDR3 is CASSQDGGINYGYTF. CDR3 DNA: TGCGCCAGCAGCCAAGATGGGGGGATTAACTATGGCTACACCTTC.

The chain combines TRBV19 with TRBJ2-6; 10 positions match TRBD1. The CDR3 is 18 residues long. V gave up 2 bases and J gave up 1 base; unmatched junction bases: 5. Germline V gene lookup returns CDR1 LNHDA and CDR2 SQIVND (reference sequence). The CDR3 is CASSIPGQGLSGANVLTF. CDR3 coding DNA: TGTGCCAGTAGTATACCGGGACAGGGGTTATCTGGGGCCAACGTCCTGACTTTC.

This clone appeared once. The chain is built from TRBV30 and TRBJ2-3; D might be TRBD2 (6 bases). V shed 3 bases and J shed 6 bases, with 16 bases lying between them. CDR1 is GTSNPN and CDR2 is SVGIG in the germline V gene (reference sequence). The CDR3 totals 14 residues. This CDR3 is CAWRRTSAGDTQYF. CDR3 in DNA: TGTGCCTGGAGGAGGACGTCCGCGGGGGATACGCAGTATTTT.

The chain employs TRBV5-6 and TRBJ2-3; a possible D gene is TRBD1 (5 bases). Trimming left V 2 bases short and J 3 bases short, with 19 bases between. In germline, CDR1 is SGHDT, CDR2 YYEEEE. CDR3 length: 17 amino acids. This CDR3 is CASSFRLVGQGTDTQYF. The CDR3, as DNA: TGTGCCAGCAGCTTCCGCCTGGTAGGGCAGGGTACAGATACGCAGTATTTT.

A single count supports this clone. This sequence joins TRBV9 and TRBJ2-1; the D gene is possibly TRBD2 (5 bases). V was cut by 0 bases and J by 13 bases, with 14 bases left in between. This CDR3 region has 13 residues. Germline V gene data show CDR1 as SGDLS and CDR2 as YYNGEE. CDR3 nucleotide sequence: TGTGCCAGCAGCGTAGGCCAGAGGGATCTACAGTTCTTC. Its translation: CASSVGQRDLQFF.

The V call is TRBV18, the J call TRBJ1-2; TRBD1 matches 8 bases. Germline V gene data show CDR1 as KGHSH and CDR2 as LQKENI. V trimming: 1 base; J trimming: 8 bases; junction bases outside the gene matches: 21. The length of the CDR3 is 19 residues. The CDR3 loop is CASSPRVEQGVRLLCGYTF. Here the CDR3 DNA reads TGTGCCAGCTCACCACGCGTAGAACAGGGGGTCAGATTACTATGCGGCTACACCTTC.

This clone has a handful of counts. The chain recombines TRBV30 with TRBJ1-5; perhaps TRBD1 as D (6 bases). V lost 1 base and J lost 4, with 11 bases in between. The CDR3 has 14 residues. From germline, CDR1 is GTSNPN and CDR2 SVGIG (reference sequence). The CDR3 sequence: CAWSGQVGNQPQHF. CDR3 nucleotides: TGTGCCTGGAGTGGACAGGTGGGGAATCAGCCCCAGCATTTT.

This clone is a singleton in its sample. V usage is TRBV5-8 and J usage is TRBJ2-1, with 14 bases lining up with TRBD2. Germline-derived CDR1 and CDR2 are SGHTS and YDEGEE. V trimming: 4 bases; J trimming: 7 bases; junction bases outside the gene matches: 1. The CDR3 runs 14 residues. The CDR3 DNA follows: TGTGCCAGCAGCGGGACTAGCGGGGGAAATGAGCAGTTCTTC. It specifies CASSGTSGGNEQFF.

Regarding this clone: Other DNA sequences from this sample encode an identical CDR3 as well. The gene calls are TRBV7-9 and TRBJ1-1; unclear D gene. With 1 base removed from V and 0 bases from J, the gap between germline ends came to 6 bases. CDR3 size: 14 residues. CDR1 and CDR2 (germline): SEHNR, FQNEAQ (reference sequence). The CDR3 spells CASSLGGMNTEAFF. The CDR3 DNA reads TGTGCCAGCAGCTTAGGCGGGATGAACACTGAAGCTTTCTTT.

CDR3 sequence reads: CASSLPGQGNTIYF. The CDR3 DNA sequence: TGTGCCAGCAGCTTACCCGGACAGGGAAACACCATATATTTT. V and J are TRBV7-8 and TRBJ1-3; TRBD1 might be the D (6 bases). The CDR3 extends over 14 amino acids. Looked up from germline, CDR1 is SGHVS and CDR2 is FQNEAQ. Trimming took off 2 bases at V and 4 bases at J, with 9 bases between the two ends.

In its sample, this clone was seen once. The CDR3 coding sequence is TGTGCCAGCAGTGGTAGTTCGGGGGGCTATCAGCCCCAGCATTTT. As protein: CASSGSSGGYQPQHF. The gene calls are TRBV2 and TRBJ1-5; possible D gene TRBD1, 6 bases. Germline-derived CDR1 and CDR2 are SNHLY and FYNNEI. Between the trimmed V and J ends, which lost 4 bases and 5 bases, there was a span of 15 bases. The CDR3 contains 15 residues.

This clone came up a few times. The DNA for the CDR3 is TGTGCCAGCAGTGCACAGGGGGCCGAGCAGCCCCAGCATTTT. Translated, it gives CASSAQGAEQPQHF. The J gene is TRBJ1-5, the V gene TRBV2; 9 bases line up with TRBD1. V trimming: 4 bases; J trimming: 7 bases; junction bases outside the gene matches: 5. CDR3 size: 14 residues. Germline values: CDR1 SNHLY, CDR2 FYNNEI.

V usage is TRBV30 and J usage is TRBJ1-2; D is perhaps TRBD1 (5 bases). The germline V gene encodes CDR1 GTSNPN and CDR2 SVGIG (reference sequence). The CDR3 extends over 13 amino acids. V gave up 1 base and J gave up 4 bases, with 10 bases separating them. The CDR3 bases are TGTGCCTGGAGTGACTCAGGGATCTATGGCTACACCTTC. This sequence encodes CAWSDSGIYGYTF.

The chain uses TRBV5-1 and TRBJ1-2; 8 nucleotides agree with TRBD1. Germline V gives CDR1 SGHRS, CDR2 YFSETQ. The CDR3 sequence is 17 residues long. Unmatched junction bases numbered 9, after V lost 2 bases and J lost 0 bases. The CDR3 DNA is TGCGCCAGCAGCTTCTCGACAGGGGTAGTAGCTAACTATGGCTACACCTTC. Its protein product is CASSFSTGVVANYGYTF.

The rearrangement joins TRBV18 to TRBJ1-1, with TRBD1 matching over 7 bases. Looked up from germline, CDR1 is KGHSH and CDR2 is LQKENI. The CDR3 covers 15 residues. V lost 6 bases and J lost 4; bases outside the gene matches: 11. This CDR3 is CASSLTGTDGTEAFF. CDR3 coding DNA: TGTGCCAGCTCCCTTACCGGGACAGACGGCACTGAAGCTTTCTTT.

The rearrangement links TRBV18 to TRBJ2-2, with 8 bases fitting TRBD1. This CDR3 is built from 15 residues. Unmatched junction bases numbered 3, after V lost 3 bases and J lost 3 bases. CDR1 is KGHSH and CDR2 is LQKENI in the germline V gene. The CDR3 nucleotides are TGTGCCAGCTCACCCAGGGGGCGCGACACCGGGGAGCTGTTTTTT. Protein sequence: CASSPRGRDTGELFF.

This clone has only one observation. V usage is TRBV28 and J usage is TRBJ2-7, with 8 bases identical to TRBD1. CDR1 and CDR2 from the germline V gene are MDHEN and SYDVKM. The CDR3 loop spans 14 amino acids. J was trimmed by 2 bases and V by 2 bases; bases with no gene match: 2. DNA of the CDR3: TGTGCCAGCAGTTTAGGACAGGGCCCCTACGAGCAGTACTTC. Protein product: CASSLGQGPYEQYF.

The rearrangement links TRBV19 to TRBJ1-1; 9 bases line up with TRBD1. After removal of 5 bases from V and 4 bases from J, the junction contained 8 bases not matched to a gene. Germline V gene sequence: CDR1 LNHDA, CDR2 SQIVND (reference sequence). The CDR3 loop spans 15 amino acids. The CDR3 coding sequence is TGTGCCAGTAGTTTATCCGGGACAGGGATCACTGAAGCTTTCTTT. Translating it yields CASSLSGTGITEAFF.

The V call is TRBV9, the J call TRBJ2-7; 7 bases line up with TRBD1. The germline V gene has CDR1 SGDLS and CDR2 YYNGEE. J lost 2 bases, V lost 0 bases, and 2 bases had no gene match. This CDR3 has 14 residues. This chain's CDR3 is CASSVATGTYEQYF. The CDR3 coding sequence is TGTGCCAGCAGCGTAGCGACAGGGACCTACGAGCAGTACTTC.

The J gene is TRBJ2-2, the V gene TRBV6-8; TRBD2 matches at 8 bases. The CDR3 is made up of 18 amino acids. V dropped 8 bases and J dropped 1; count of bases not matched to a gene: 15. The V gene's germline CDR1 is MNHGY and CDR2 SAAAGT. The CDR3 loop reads CASPYERGGNRNTGELFF. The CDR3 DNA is TGTGCCAGCCCTTACGAGCGCGGGGGGAACAGGAACACCGGGGAGCTGTTTTTT.

CDR3 nucleotide sequence: TGTGCCAGCCAGCCGGCGGGGGTTACAGATACGCAGTATTTT. Translation gives CASQPAGVTDTQYF. This chain links TRBV3-1 (or the pseudogene TRBV3-2) with TRBJ2-3; 7 nucleotides line up with TRBD2. This CDR3 is 14 amino acids long. The J segment lost 3 bases and the V segment lost 8 bases, leaving 8 bases of the junction unmatched. Per the germline V gene, CDR1 is LGHDT and CDR2 is YNNKEL (reference sequence).

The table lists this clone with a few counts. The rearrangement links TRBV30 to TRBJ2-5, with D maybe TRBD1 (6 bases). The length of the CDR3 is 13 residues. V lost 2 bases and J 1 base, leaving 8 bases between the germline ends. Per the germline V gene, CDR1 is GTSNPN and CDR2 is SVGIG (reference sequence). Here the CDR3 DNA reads TGTGCCTGGAGTACAGGGTCCCAAGAGACCCAGTACTTC. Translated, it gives CAWSTGSQETQYF.